Following are 4 T cell receptor beta chains from one sample sequenced in a study of blood T cell repertoires in COVID-19. Here immunoSEQ multiplex PCR was the method, and the copy in TCRdb shows in-frame clones only, minus some. The data hold about 86,000 clones, with approximately 87% observed a single time. The sample comprised peripheral blood. Receptors were obtained from a human donor in a cohort sampled during active COVID-19.

V and J are TRBV5-6 and TRBJ2-7; maybe TRBD2 (5 bases). The V gene lost 0 bases and the J gene lost 4 bases, with 8 bases spanning the gap. CDR3 size: 13 residues. Germline V lookup: CDR1 SGHDT, CDR2 YYEEEE. The DNA for the CDR3 is TGTGCCAGCAGCTTGGAGGGAGTTTACGAGCAGTACTTC. Protein sequence: CASSLEGVYEQYF.

The table lists this clone with many counts. The V and J genes are TRBV28 and TRBJ1-1, with 10 bases lining up with TRBD1. CDR3 size: 16 residues. V lost 4 bases, J lost 3 bases, and 8 bases stayed unmatched. The germline V gene encodes CDR1 MDHEN and CDR2 SYDVKM. The CDR3 sequence is CASSWTGGLGDTEAFF. The CDR3 region has the DNA TGTGCCAGCAGTTGGACAGGGGGTCTTGGTGACACTGAAGCTTTCTTT.

The chain combines TRBV28 with TRBJ1-5; 7 bases fit TRBD1. CDR1 and CDR2 from the germline V gene are MDHEN and SYDVKM. The CDR3 spans 15 residues. V dropped 4 bases and J dropped 4; count of bases not matched to a gene: 7. CDR3 coding DNA: TGTGCCAGCAGTTCAACAGGGGTCCCTAATCAGCCCCAGCATTTT. Protein product: CASSSTGVPNQPQHF.

This chain joins TRBV7-3 and TRBJ2-1, with D tentatively TRBD1 (5 bases). V was trimmed by 3 bases and J by 0 bases, leaving 9 bases between them. CDR3 length: 15 amino acids. Germline V lookup: CDR1 SGHTA, CDR2 FQGTGA. The CDR3 coding sequence is TGTGCCAGCAGCTTGCAGGGTAACTCCTACAATGAGCAGTTCTTC. Translating it yields CASSLQGNSYNEQFF.